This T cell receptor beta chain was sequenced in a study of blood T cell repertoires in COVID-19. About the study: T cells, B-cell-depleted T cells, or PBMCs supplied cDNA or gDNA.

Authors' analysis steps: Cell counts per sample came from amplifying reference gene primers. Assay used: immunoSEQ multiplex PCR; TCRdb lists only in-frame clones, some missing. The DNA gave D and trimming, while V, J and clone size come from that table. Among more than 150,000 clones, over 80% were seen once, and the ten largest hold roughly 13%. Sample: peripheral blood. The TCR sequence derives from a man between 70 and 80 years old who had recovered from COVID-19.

The CDR3 region is CASSLGSVNEKLFF. The CDR3 nucleotides are TGTGCCAGCAGCTTAGGGTCAGTGAATGAAAAACTGTTTTTT. V and J are TRBV7-8 and TRBJ1-4; D gene ambiguous. This CDR3 has 14 residues. Germline values: CDR1 SGHVS, CDR2 FQNEAQ. V lost 1 base and J lost 5, with 8 bases in between.